This is a list of T cell receptor beta chains from one sample in a study of blood T cell repertoires in COVID-19. The repertoire was sequenced with immunoSEQ multiplex PCR; TCRdb's copy has only in-frame clones and lacks some. The table includes about 220,000 clones, about four fifths detected once. Sequencing was carried out using PBMCs or T cells enriched from blood (not recorded which). The origin of the receptors is a woman between 50 and 59 years old who had been exposed to COVID-19. Each CDR3 is given with its conserved first and last residue. A D gene is named only where the DNA matches it firmly. Clone size is not always given. Where it is, it says once, few, many or a class for expanded clones.

>TRBJ2-2|TRBV2|TRBD2|few
TGTGCCAGCAGTCCAGCGGGGGCGGGCACCGGGGAGCTGTTTTTT
CASSPAGAGTGELFF
>TRBJ1-1|TRBV7-9|-|-
TGTGCCAGCAGTAGGGCAGGGGTGAACACTGAAGCTTTCTTT
CASSRAGVNTEAFF
>TRBJ2-7|TRBV12-3/TRBV12-4|-|many
TGTGCCAGCAGAGGACTCTCAGACGAGCAGTACTTC
CASRGLSDEQYF
>TRBJ2-1|TRBV7-2|TRBD1|-
TGTGCCAGCAGCTTAGCGACAGGGGCCTACAATGAGCAGTTCTTC
CASSLATGAYNEQFF
>TRBJ2-3|TRBV3-1/TRBV3-2|-|-
TGTGCCAGCAGCCGGACGGGGAGCACAGATACGCAGTATTTT
CASSRTGSTDTQYF
>TRBJ1-2|TRBV4-3|-|once
TGCGCCAGCAGCCAAGATCTCGAGGCGGCGAACTATGGCTACACCTTC
CASSQDLEAANYGYTF
>TRBJ2-7|TRBV7-9|TRBD1|-
TGTGCCAGCAGTTTTAGGACCCCTCACGACAGGGCCTACGAGCAGTACTTC
CASSFRTPHDRAYEQYF
>TRBJ2-1|TRBV5-4|TRBD1|-
TGTGCCAGCAGGGATGGACAGGACTCCTACAATGAGCAGTTCTTC
CASRDGQDSYNEQFF
>TRBJ1-1|TRBV11-2|-|-
TGTGCCAGCAGCACATCGGACAGTTGGAACACTGAAGCTTTCTTT
CASSTSDSWNTEAFF
>TRBJ2-3|TRBV28|TRBD2|once
TGTGCCAGCAGTTCCCGACTAGCATACTCTAGCACAGATACGCAGTATTTT
CASSSRLAYSSTDTQYF
>TRBJ1-5|TRBV24-1|TRBD1|-
TGTGCCACCTCAGACAGGGGGTTAGGGAGGCCCCAGCATTTT
CATSDRGLGRPQHF
>TRBJ1-1|TRBV18|-|few
TGTGCCAGCTCACCTTACCGGGACACTGAAGCTTTCTTT
CASSPYRDTEAFF
>TRBJ2-7|TRBV5-4|TRBD2|-
TGTGCCAGCAGCTTGGGGGGAGGGTTCTACGAGCAGTACTTC
CASSLGGGFYEQYF
>TRBJ1-6|TRBV12-3/TRBV12-4|-|-
TGTGCCAGCACGGGGGGGGCCCTCCACTTT
CASTGGALHF
>TRBJ1-2|TRBV5-4|-|-
TGTGCCAGCAGCTGGTTAGGCGGGGGAACTTATGGCTACACCTTC
CASSWLGGGTYGYTF
>TRBJ1-1|TRBV28|TRBD1|many
TGTGCCAGCAGTTCGCCCAGGGGGCAAGGCGACACTGAAGCTTTCTTT
CASSSPRGQGDTEAFF
>TRBJ1-5|TRBV19|-|-
TGTGCCAGTAGTATCCTCCGACAGGATAGCAATCAGCCCCAGCATTTT
CASSILRQDSNQPQHF
>TRBJ2-4|TRBV11-2|-|few
TGTGCCAGCAGCTTGGGGGGGGGCCGCCGGATTCAGTACTTC
CASSLGGGRRIQYF
>TRBJ1-1|TRBV18|TRBD1|few
TGTGCCAGCTCACAGGGACAGGGAAACACTGAAGCTTTCTTT
CASSQGQGNTEAFF
>TRBJ1-1|TRBV27|-|-
TGTGCCAGCAGTTTACGGGGAGTTACTGAAGCTTTCTTT
CASSLRGVTEAFF
>TRBJ1-2|TRBV27|-|-
TGTGCCAGCAGATCGGAGGGTAGCTATGGCTACACCTTC
CASRSEGSYGYTF
>TRBJ2-5|TRBV7-7|TRBD2|-
TGTGCCAGCAGCCCTGGGACTAGCGGGGGGGCAGGAGAGACCCAGTACTTC
CASSPGTSGGAGETQYF
>TRBJ2-3|TRBV6-5|TRBD2|once
TGTGCCAGCAGTTACTCCGGGGGGGCCACAGATACGCAGTATTTT
CASSYSGGATDTQYF
>TRBJ1-1|TRBV19|TRBD1|-
TGTGCCAGTAGTAGCCCGACAGGGCGGAGGACTGAAGCTTTCTTT
CASSSPTGRRTEAFF
>TRBJ1-2|TRBV4-1|TRBD1|-
TGCGCCAGCAGCCAAGAAGGACAGGAGAGTTATGGCTACACCTTC
CASSQEGQESYGYTF
>TRBJ2-3|TRBV15|-|-
TGTGCCTCAAGTCGGGGGATTAGGACAGATACGCAGTATTTT
CASSRGIRTDTQYF
>TRBJ1-3|TRBV5-6|TRBD1|once
TGTGCCAGCAGCTTGGCCAAGGGACAGAAATATTTT
CASSLAKGQKYF
>TRBJ1-2|TRBV12-5|TRBD1|-
TGTGCTAGTGGGGGGGACAGGGGAGGTTCCTATGGCTACACCTTC
CASGGDRGGSYGYTF
>TRBJ1-4|TRBV28|TRBD1|-
TGTGCCAGCAGCTACAGGGGAACTAATGAAAAACTGTTTTTT
CASSYRGTNEKLFF
>TRBJ2-7|TRBV6-2/TRBV6-3|TRBD1|-
TGTGCCAGCAGCCGGACAGGGGGATCATACGAGCAGTACTTC
CASSRTGGSYEQYF
>TRBJ2-5|TRBV30|TRBD2|-
TGTGCCTGGAGCCGCACCGGGACTCATCCGGGGGGGACCCAGTACTTC
CAWSRTGTHPGGTQYF
>TRBJ2-5|TRBV24-1|TRBD1|-
TGTGCCACCAGTGATGCAACGGACAGGGCGGAGACCCAGTACTTC
CATSDATDRAETQYF
>TRBJ1-5|TRBV5-6|-|once
TGTGCCAGCAGCTTATTAAATCAGCCCCAGCATTTT
CASSLLNQPQHF
>TRBJ1-5|TRBV7-2|-|-
TGTGCCAGCAGCTTCCAGAACAGCGGGCAGCCCCAGCATTTT
CASSFQNSGQPQHF
>TRBJ1-1|TRBV6-6|TRBD1|once
TGTGCCAGCCGCTCAGGGGGTGCGTACACTGAAGCTTTCTTT
CASRSGGAYTEAFF
>TRBJ1-1|TRBV19|-|-
TGTGCCAGTAGTATAGGTAGGGGCCGAAACACTGAAGCTTTCTTT
CASSIGRGRNTEAFF
>TRBJ2-3|TRBV10-2|-|-
TGCGCCAGCAGTGAGGCTGACAGGGAGGTAGCAGATACGCAGTATTTT
CASSEADREVADTQYF
>TRBJ2-2|TRBV5-1|-|few
TGCGCCAGCAGCTCGGGGGCCGGGGAGCTGTTTTTT
CASSSGAGELFF
>TRBJ1-4|TRBV29-1|-|-
TGCAGCGTTGAGCGAGGTATTGGTGAAAAACTGTTTTTT
CSVERGIGEKLFF
>TRBJ2-2|TRBV24-1|-|-
TGTGCCACCAGTGCCGAGGAGGGGGCGGTCGGGGAGCTGTTTTTT
CATSAEEGAVGELFF
>TRBJ2-7|TRBV7-9|TRBD2|-
TGTGCCAGCAGCTTGGGGGGGAACCTTCTTGACGAGCAGTACTTC
CASSLGGNLLDEQYF
>TRBJ2-2|TRBV14|-|-
TGTGCCAGCAGCCCTCTAACTAGCCGCGGGGAGCTGTTTTTT
CASSPLTSRGELFF
>TRBJ2-5|TRBV5-4|-|-
TGTGCCAGCAGCTTGGATCCTAATAAAGAGACCCAGTACTTC
CASSLDPNKETQYF
>TRBJ1-3|TRBV6-5|-|-
TGTGCCAGCAGCCAATACAGGGGAAACACCATATATTTT
CASSQYRGNTIYF
>TRBJ2-7|TRBV10-3|-|few
TGTGCCGCCCAGGAGCAGGGGGGCGGATACGAGCAGTACTTC
CAAQEQGGGYEQYF
>TRBJ1-1|TRBV9|TRBD1|-
TGTGCCAGCAGCCCCCGGACAGGGTCGAGAGCTTTCTTT
CASSPRTGSRAFF
>TRBJ1-2|TRBV4-1|TRBD1|-
TGCGCCAGCAGCCAAGATCGCCCAGGGGGCTATGGCTACACCTTC
CASSQDRPGGYGYTF
>TRBJ2-3|TRBV24-1|TRBD2|-
TGTGCCACCAGGGGGGAGGGTACGCAGTATTTT
CATRGEGTQYF